This T cell receptor beta chain was captured in a study of blood T cell repertoires in COVID-19. CDR3 size: 15 residues. With V trimmed by 0 bases and J by 4 bases, 1 base remained unmatched. In germline, CDR1 is MRHNA, CDR2 SNTAGT. Assay used: immunoSEQ multiplex PCR; TCRdb lists only in-frame clones, some missing. Found here are 150,000 to 200,000 clones, over 75% of them singletons; the top ten hold around 10%. The sample holds a few counts of this clone. This clonotype was sampled from a man in his fifties who had recovered from COVID-19. Material for sequencing was PBMCs or T cells enriched from blood (not recorded which). The rearrangement uses TRBV6-4 and TRBJ2-3; TRBD1 agrees at 10 bases. The CDR3 region is CASSDSTGGADTQYF. The CDR3 nucleotides are TGTGCCAGCAGTGACTCGACAGGGGGCGCAGATACGCAGTATTTT.